The 23 T cell receptor beta chains presented below share a single source sample, sequenced in a study of persistence of HIV-infected CD4 T cells. Lysates of CMV-infected fibroblasts at approximately 10 ug/mL stimulated these cells. CD40L-negative CD69-negative CD45RO-high memory CD4+ T cells were sorted as populations depleted of antigen-responding cells. The libraries were made with immunoSEQ version 4 in survey mode. Generated by immunoSEQ multiplex PCR, the TCRdb table keeps only in-frame clones and is missing some. Of roughly 30,000 clones listed, roughly 78% are singletons. These TCRs' antigens remain unknown. The specimen comprised CD4+ T cells sorted from PBMCs after approximately 18-hour stimulation, sampled from a patient who received antiretroviral therapy. The source of these receptors is an adult woman with HIV who was CMV-seropositive.

This rearrangement joins TRBV7-9 to TRBJ1-5, with D perhaps TRBD1 (6 bases). The germline V and J ends were trimmed by 1 base and 0 bases, with 19 bases remaining between them. The V gene's germline CDR1 is SEHNR and CDR2 FQNEAQ (reference sequence). The CDR3 covers 19 residues. DNA for the CDR3: TGTGCCAGCAGCTTAGACAACAGGGCCAAGGGGCTTAGCAATCAGCCCCAGCATTTT. Translated, it gives CASSLDNRAKGLSNQPQHF.

V is TRBV5-1 and J is TRBJ2-7; 8 nucleotides agree with TRBD1. The V gene end was trimmed by 3 bases and the J gene end by 2 bases; junction bases not matched to a gene: 1. The CDR3 sequence is 13 residues long. Germline V CDR1 and CDR2: SGHRS, YFSETQ. CDR3 loop: CASSWTGTYEQYF. As DNA, the CDR3 is TGCGCCAGCAGCTGGACAGGGACCTACGAGCAGTACTTC. Using reference TRBV5-1 and TRBJ2-7 for the parts outside the CDR3, the full variable domain is KAGVTQTPRYLIKTRGQQVTLSCSPISGHRSVSWYQQTPGQGLQFLFEYFSETQRNKGNFPGRFSGRQFSNSRSEMNVSTLELGDSALYLCASSWTGTYEQYFGPGTRLTVT.

This chain links TRBV27 with TRBJ1-3; no clear D gene. CDR1 and CDR2 from the germline V gene are MNHEY and SMNVEV (reference sequence). V was trimmed by 6 bases and J by 0 bases, leaving 9 bases between them. The CDR3 has 14 amino acids. This chain's CDR3 is CASSRSFSGNTIYF. The CDR3 DNA sequence: TGTGCCAGCAGCAGATCATTCTCTGGAAACACCATATATTTT.

This clone was detected only a few times. The rearrangement links TRBV19 to TRBJ2-7; TRBD1 matches at 8 bases. Germline trimming cut 2 bases from V and 0 bases from J; bases unmatched to any gene: 3. CDR1 is LNHDA and CDR2 is SQIVND in the germline V gene (reference sequence). This CDR3 spans 15 amino acids. This CDR3 is CASSIKGTGSYEQYF. The CDR3 nucleotides are TGTGCCAGTAGTATAAAGGGGACAGGCTCCTACGAGCAGTACTTC.

The J gene is TRBJ1-2, the V gene TRBV7-3; a possible D gene is TRBD1 (5 bases). Trimming cost V 0 bases and J 13 bases, with 15 bases left between them. Germline-derived CDR1 and CDR2 are SGHTA and FQGTGA. The CDR3 consists of 13 residues. Here the CDR3 DNA reads TGTGCCAGCAGCTTAACCCGGGACGGCCTATTCACCTTC. This encodes CASSLTRDGLFTF.

The chain links TRBV18 to TRBJ1-1, with D possibly TRBD1 on 6 matching bases. The CDR3 covers 13 residues. V was trimmed by 3 bases and J by 7 bases, leaving 12 bases between them. In germline, CDR1 is KGHSH, CDR2 LQKENI. DNA of the CDR3: TGTGCCAGCTCACCGGACTGGACAGATGAAGCTTTCTTT. Its translation is CASSPDWTDEAFF.

This chain joins TRBV24-1 and TRBJ1-5; no definite D call. Deletions cut 3 bases from V and 5 bases from J, with 13 bases between. CDR3 length: 15 amino acids. Germline-derived CDR1 and CDR2 are KGHDR and SFDVKD. The CDR3 is CATSDDTTKDQPQHF. The CDR3 DNA reads as TGTGCCACCAGTGATGATACAACTAAGGATCAGCCCCAGCATTTT.

The chain carries TRBV10-2 and TRBJ1-6, with a tentative D call TRBD1 (6 bases). CDR3 length: 14 residues. Deletions cut 5 bases from V and 7 bases from J, with 12 bases between. From germline, CDR1 is WSHSY and CDR2 SAAADI. In DNA, the CDR3 is TGCGCCAGCAGTCGAGCCGGGGGCAATTCACCCCTCCACTTT. Translation gives CASSRAGGNSPLHF.

The V and J genes are TRBV25-1 and TRBJ2-2, with TRBD2 matching over 12 bases. Trimming cost V 6 bases and J 0 bases; bases outside gene matches: 5. CDR1 and CDR2 (germline): MGHDK, SYGVNS. CDR3 length equals 17 residues. CDR3 residues: CASSLLAGGPNTGELFF. The CDR3 DNA reads as TGTGCCAGCAGCCTACTAGCGGGGGGTCCGAACACCGGGGAGCTGTTTTTT.

V usage is TRBV18 and J usage is TRBJ1-3, with D unclear. Germline loops: CDR1 KGHSH, CDR2 LQKENI. V was shortened by 2 bases and J by 4 bases, with 9 bases between the two germline ends. This CDR3 contains 14 residues. Written as DNA, the CDR3 is TGTGCCAGCTCACCAGGGTGGACCGGAAACACCATATATTTT. Translation: CASSPGWTGNTIYF. Together with reference TRBV18 and TRBJ1-3, the CDR3 gives the full variable domain: NAGVMQNPRHLVRRRGQEARLRCSPMKGHSHVYWYRQLPEEGLKFMVYLQKENIIDESGMPKERFSAEFPKEGPSILRIQQVVRGDSAAYFCASSPGWTGNTIYFGEGSWLTVV.

The chain is built from TRBV30 and TRBJ2-3, with TRBD1 matching over 8 bases. V was pared by 5 bases and J by 6 bases, with 13 bases of the junction left unmatched. Germline V gene data show CDR1 as GTSNPN and CDR2 as SVGIG (reference sequence). The CDR3 spans 15 residues. Here the CDR3 reads CAWDRDQRQGDTQYF. The DNA for the CDR3 is TGTGCCTGGGACCGGGACCAACGACAGGGGGATACGCAGTATTTT.

CDR3 nucleotides: TGTGCCACCAAACGACAAGGACAGGGTAGCAATCAGCCCCAGCATTTT. Residues: CATKRQGQGSNQPQHF. The chain joins TRBV15 to TRBJ1-5; 8 bases match TRBD1. Germline V CDR1 and CDR2: LNHNV, YYDKDF (reference sequence). The length of the CDR3 is 16 residues. The V segment lost 7 bases and the J segment 0 bases; nucleotides outside the gene matches: 8.

A few counts support this clone. Other DNA variants within this sample encode the same CDR3. The rearrangement links TRBV7-2 to TRBJ1-6; no clear D. Germline CDR1 and CDR2: SGHTA and FQGNSA. V lost 1 base to trimming and J lost 4 bases, with 5 bases between them. The CDR3 is made up of 14 amino acids. CDR3 bases: TGTGCCAGCAGCTTAGACGGGTATAATTCACCCCTCCACTTT. Residues: CASSLDGYNSPLHF.

This clone is a singleton in its sample. This rearrangement joins TRBV29-1 to TRBJ2-3; D possibly corresponds to TRBD2 (6 bases). The CDR3 runs 14 residues. Germline values: CDR1 SQVTM, CDR2 ANQGSEA. Trimming removed 6 bases at V and 2 bases at J, with 15 bases between. The CDR3 region has the DNA TGCAGCGTCTACGGCGGGGATTACACAGATACGCAGTATTTT. It encodes CSVYGGDYTDTQYF.

CDR3 nucleotide sequence: TGTGCCAGCAGCGTAGCTAGTAGGGGCCGTGGGCATGAGCAGTTCTTC. It codes for CASSVASRGRGHEQFF. V and J are TRBV9 and TRBJ2-1; D possibly corresponds to TRBD1 (5 bases). The CDR3 sequence is 16 residues long. Trimming removed 0 bases from V and 8 bases from J, with 18 bases in between. Germline V gene sequence: CDR1 SGDLS, CDR2 YYNGEE.

This sequence joins TRBV4-1 and TRBJ2-3, with 9 bases fitting TRBD2. The ends lost 0 bases at V and 5 bases at J; junction bases unmatched: 9. CDR3 length: 17 amino acids. Germline loops: CDR1 MGHRA, CDR2 YSYEKL. CDR3 amino acids: CASSQDGASGAGDTQYF. DNA for the CDR3: TGCGCCAGCAGCCAAGATGGGGCTAGCGGGGCAGGAGATACGCAGTATTTT.

This clone has only a few counts. V usage is TRBV2 and J usage is TRBJ1-1, with D unresolved. The CDR3 is made up of 14 amino acids. Trimming removed 4 bases from V and 0 bases from J, with 9 bases in between. Per the germline V gene, CDR1 is SNHLY and CDR2 is FYNNEI. The CDR3 DNA is TGTGCCAGCAGTGTCATAAGGTTGAACACTGAAGCTTTCTTT. Its protein is CASSVIRLNTEAFF.

The CDR3 DNA reads TGTGCCACACAACAGGGGTTCGATCAGCCCCAGCATTTT. Protein product: CATQQGFDQPQHF. The V and J genes are TRBV14 and TRBJ1-5; 7 positions match TRBD1. The CDR3 has 13 amino acids. The junction had 8 bases not matched to a gene; V was cut back by 10 bases and J by 5 bases. The germline V gene encodes CDR1 SGHDN and CDR2 FVKESK.

The chain carries TRBV2 and TRBJ1-5, with TRBD1 as a possible D gene (5 bases). The CDR3 consists of 14 residues. CDR1 and CDR2 (germline): SNHLY, FYNNEI. Trimming shortened V by 5 bases and J by 7 bases, and 15 bases separated the two germline ends. The CDR3 DNA is TGTGCCAGCAGTCCCCGGGACTTTGGGCAGCCCCAGCATTTT. Amino acid sequence: CASSPRDFGQPQHF. Based on the CDR3 plus reference TRBV2 and TRBJ1-5, the full variable domain is EPEVTQTPSHQVTQMGQEVILRCVPISNHLYFYWYRQILGQKVEFLVSFYNNEISEKSEIFDDQFSVERPDGSNFTLKIRSTKLEDSAMYFCASSPRDFGQPQHFGDGTRLSIL.

The chain combines TRBV19 with TRBJ1-6; D uncertain. The CDR3 runs 12 residues. From germline, CDR1 is LNHDA and CDR2 SQIVND (reference sequence). V lost 7 bases, J lost 7 bases, and 8 bases lay in between. The CDR3 loop is CASNYGNSPLHF. Written as DNA, the CDR3 is TGTGCCAGTAACTATGGGAATTCACCCCTCCACTTT.

The chain uses TRBV6-5 and TRBJ1-2, with D possibly being TRBD1 (5 bases). The germline V gene encodes CDR1 MNHEY and CDR2 SVGAGI. Trimming pared 8 bases from V and 3 bases from J, leaving 19 bases between. There are 15 residues in the CDR3. In nucleotides, the CDR3 is TGTGCCAGCGGGGCCGGGACGGCGGATCACTATGGCTACACCTTC. It is translated as CASGAGTADHYGYTF.

The chain links TRBV7-3 to TRBJ2-1; 7 positions match TRBD1. V lost 0 bases and J lost 7; bases outside the gene matches: 0. Germline loops: CDR1 SGHTA, CDR2 FQGTGA. The CDR3 is 13 amino acids. Here the CDR3 DNA reads TGTGCCAGCAGCTTAACGGGACAGAATGAGCAGTTCTTC. This sequence encodes CASSLTGQNEQFF.

The chain links TRBV24-1 to TRBJ2-3; 8 bases are a match to TRBD1. The V segment lost 4 bases and the J segment 5 bases; nucleotides outside the gene matches: 10. CDR1 and CDR2 (germline): KGHDR, SFDVKD. This CDR3 is built from 16 residues. The CDR3 loop is CATSDRQGPIRDTQYF. CDR3 in DNA: TGTGCCACCAGTGACCGACAGGGGCCAATTCGAGATACGCAGTATTTT.